Following are 23 T cell receptor beta chains from one sample sequenced in a study of T cell responses to AZD1222 COVID-19 vaccine. Clones were sequenced by immunoSEQ multiplex PCR, and TCRdb holds only the in-frame ones, with some missing. The sample has more than 140,000 clones; approximately 88% are singletons. Sample: peripheral blood, taken on day 0 of MenACWY control vaccination. These receptors all come from an adult in good health.

About this clone itself: One end of the junction fails to match germline, which may point to a read error. The chain combines TRBV5-8 with TRBJ1-2; D perhaps matches TRBD1 (5 bases). Germline V gene lookup returns CDR1 SGHTS and CDR2 YDEGEE. The CDR3 extends over 13 amino acids. The CDR3 reads CASSQNLGGILLF. The CDR3 nucleotides read TGTGCCAGCAGCCAAAATCTTGGGGGGATACTCCTTTTC.

This clone was found once. The chain links TRBV27 to TRBJ1-5, with D hard to call. Trimming left V 1 base short and J 6 bases short, with 10 bases between. CDR1 is MNHEY and CDR2 is SMNVEV in the germline V gene (reference sequence). The CDR3 extends over 14 amino acids. CDR3 nucleotides: TGTGCCAGCAGTTTATTAGGCCGAGGTCAGCCCCAGCATTTT. This translates into CASSLLGRGQPQHF.

This clone turned up a few times. CDR3 protein: CASSPARNNEQYF. In DNA, the CDR3 is TGTGCCAGCAGTCCCGCTAGAAATAACGAGCAGTACTTC. This chain joins TRBV28 and TRBJ2-7; D ambiguous. Germline V gene sequence: CDR1 MDHEN, CDR2 SYDVKM. With 5 bases removed from V and 5 bases from J, the gap between germline ends came to 13 bases. This CDR3 spans 13 amino acids.

The CDR3 here is CASSLPIVLAGDEQYF. In DNA form, the CDR3 reads TGTGCCAGCAGCTTACCGATAGTACTAGCGGGAGACGAGCAGTACTTC. The chain links TRBV7-2 to TRBJ2-7, with 11 bases matching TRBD2. The CDR3 has 16 amino acids. Germline CDR1 is SGHTA and CDR2 is FQGNSA. The junction had 8 bases not matched to a gene; V was cut back by 2 bases and J by 5 bases.

The V and J genes are TRBV11-3 and TRBJ1-3; 9 bases align to TRBD1. V was pared by 6 bases and J by 0 bases, with 6 bases of the junction left unmatched. The CDR3 covers 16 residues. Germline-derived CDR1 and CDR2 are SGHNT and YENEEA. The DNA of the CDR3 is TGTGCCAGCAGTCGACAGGGGGGCAACTCTGGAAACACCATATATTTT. Amino acids: CASSRQGGNSGNTIYF.

The chain combines TRBV3-1 (or the pseudogene TRBV3-2) with TRBJ2-5; no clear D gene. The V end was cut by 1 base, the J end by 6 bases, with 12 bases between. From germline, CDR1 is LGHDT and CDR2 YNNKEL (reference sequence). The CDR3 runs 14 residues. In DNA, the CDR3 is TGTGCCAGCAGCCAAGGGGCTGGGGTGCAGACCCAGTACTTC. It encodes CASSQGAGVQTQYF.

The rearrangement joins TRBV7-3 to TRBJ2-3, with TRBD2 matching over 15 bases. Losses at the gene ends were 3 bases for V and 4 bases for J; bases not matched to a gene: 2. This CDR3 contains 16 residues. Germline lookup yields CDR1 SGHTA and CDR2 FQGTGA. The CDR3 loop reads CASSLGLAGGADTQYF. The CDR3 coding sequence is TGTGCCAGCAGCTTGGGACTAGCGGGAGGAGCAGATACGCAGTATTTT.

This rearrangement joins TRBV27 to TRBJ1-2, with 7 bases aligning to TRBD1. The CDR3 totals 14 residues. Germline V gene sequence: CDR1 MNHEY, CDR2 SMNVEV (reference sequence). Trimming took 3 bases from V and 7 from J; bases not matched to a gene: 8. CDR3 loop: CASSFSTGVGGYTF. CDR3 nucleotide sequence: TGTGCCAGCAGTTTCTCAACAGGGGTTGGTGGCTACACCTTC.

This rearrangement joins TRBV19 to TRBJ1-1; D is possibly TRBD1 (5 bases). CDR1 and CDR2 from the germline V gene are LNHDA and SQIVND (reference sequence). The CDR3 totals 13 residues. Trimming left V 3 bases short and J 7 bases short, with 12 bases between. Here the CDR3 reads CASSMRAGNEAFF. The CDR3 DNA reads TGTGCCAGTAGTATGAGAGCAGGGAATGAAGCTTTCTTT.

V is TRBV6-5 and J is TRBJ1-2, with D possibly TRBD1 on 6 matching bases. CDR1 and CDR2 (germline): MNHEY, SVGAGI. V gave up 6 bases and J gave up 2 bases, with 13 bases separating them. CDR3 length equals 14 residues. The CDR3 DNA sequence: TGTGCCAGCAGGGCCACTGGGGGCAACTATGGCTACACCTTC. As protein: CASRATGGNYGYTF.

The chain has TRBV10-3 and TRBJ1-1; 8 positions agree with TRBD1. Trimming took 4 bases from V and 2 from J; bases not matched to a gene: 12. Germline CDR1 is ENHRY and CDR2 is SYGVKD. This CDR3 has 17 residues. This chain's CDR3 is CAISVIPGQEFNTEAFF. As DNA, the CDR3 is TGTGCCATCAGTGTTATACCGGGACAGGAATTCAACACTGAAGCTTTCTTT.

This sequence joins TRBV5-1 and TRBJ2-1; D may be TRBD1 (5 bases). The V end lost 4 bases, the J end lost 9 bases, and 14 bases lay between the germline ends. The CDR3 runs to 13 residues. The germline V gene has CDR1 SGHRS and CDR2 YFSETQ. The CDR3, as DNA: TGCGCCAGCAGCGAACAGGACCGTGGTGAGCAGTTCTTC. Protein: CASSEQDRGEQFF.

This chain uses TRBV6-5 with TRBJ1-2; the D gene is possibly TRBD1 (6 bases). There are 13 residues in the CDR3. Germline V lookup: CDR1 MNHEY, CDR2 SVGAGI. V lost 8 bases and J lost 3, with 13 bases in between. The CDR3 bases are TGTGCCAGCGGGGTGGGACAATACTATGGCTACACCTTC. This translates into CASGVGQYYGYTF.

This clone occurred once. The chain joins TRBV6-1 to TRBJ1-5; D remains ambiguous. The V gene's germline CDR1 is MNHNS and CDR2 SASEGT. The CDR3 has 15 residues. Trimming left V 0 bases short and J 0 bases short, with 6 bases between. The CDR3 loop is CASSEARVSNQPQHF. Written as DNA, the CDR3 is TGTGCCAGCAGTGAAGCAAGGGTTAGCAATCAGCCCCAGCATTTT.

The chain combines TRBV24-1 with TRBJ2-7; D might be TRBD2 (6 bases). Germline V gene lookup returns CDR1 KGHDR and CDR2 SFDVKD. The V gene lost 5 bases and the J gene lost 3 bases, with 10 bases spanning the gap. The CDR3 totals 13 residues. CDR3 residues: CATSAFGSYEQYF. CDR3 DNA sequence: TGTGCCACCAGTGCCTTCGGGAGCTACGAGCAGTACTTC.

The chain is built from TRBV27 and TRBJ2-3; TRBD2 matches at 8 bases. Trimming at V came to 5 bases and at J to 10 bases, leaving 11 bases not matched to a gene. Germline V CDR1 and CDR2: MNHEY, SMNVEV (reference sequence). The CDR3 consists of 14 residues. CDR3 loop: CASSMGLEISSQYF. The CDR3 nucleotides are TGTGCCAGCAGTATGGGACTAGAAATCAGTTCGCAGTATTTT.

The chain links TRBV7-2 to TRBJ2-5; 9 bases match TRBD2. CDR3 length equals 16 residues. The germline CDR1 and CDR2 sequences are SGHTA and FQGNSA. Germline trimming cut 5 bases from V and 5 bases from J; bases unmatched to any gene: 12. In DNA, the CDR3 is TGTGCCAGCAGCACCCTAGCGGGGCGGTCGAGGGAGACCCAGTACTTC. Encoded protein: CASSTLAGRSRETQYF. Full variable domain (missing parts from reference TRBV7-2 and TRBJ2-5): GAGVSQSPSNKVTEKGKDVELRCDPISGHTALYWYRQSLGQGLEFLIYFQGNSAPDKSGLPSDRFSAERTGGSVSTLTIQRTQQEDSAVYLCASSTLAGRSRETQYFGPGTRLLVL.

This clone showed up just a few times. The chain couples TRBV5-5 to TRBJ2-7; the D gene is possibly TRBD2 (5 bases). CDR3 size: 14 residues. V lost 1 base and J 6 bases, leaving 14 bases between the germline ends. The germline CDR1 and CDR2 sequences are SGHKS and YYEKEE (reference sequence). The CDR3 DNA follows: TGTGCCAGCAGCTTGAGACTACCTCCCGGCGAGCAGTACTTC. Translating it yields CASSLRLPPGEQYF.

The chain combines TRBV4-1 with TRBJ1-2; maybe TRBD1 (6 bases). The CDR3 is 15 amino acids. Trimming took 4 bases from V and 5 from J, leaving 17 bases between them. Germline CDR1 and CDR2: MGHRA and YSYEKL. The CDR3 region is CASSPRRQGSYGYTF. The CDR3 nucleotides read TGCGCCAGCAGCCCCCGCCGGCAGGGGAGTTATGGCTACACCTTC.

The DNA for the CDR3 is TGTGCCATTCGGTCCGGGGGGGGCTCCGAGCAGTACTTC. Its translation is CAIRSGGGSEQYF. The chain carries TRBV10-3 and TRBJ2-7, with 8 nucleotides matching TRBD2. Germline-derived CDR1 and CDR2 are ENHRY and SYGVKD. The CDR3 is made up of 13 amino acids. Germline trimming cut 9 bases from V and 6 bases from J; bases unmatched to any gene: 10.

This clone came up once. V gene TRBV11-2 combines with J gene TRBJ1-6; 7 bases line up with TRBD1. The CDR3 loop spans 14 amino acids. After removal of 3 bases from V and 9 bases from J, the junction contained 5 bases not matched to a gene. Germline V gene lookup returns CDR1 SGHAT and CDR2 FQNNGV. The CDR3 nucleotides read TGTGCCAGCAGCTTCAGAAACAGGGGTTCACCCCTCCACTTT. It codes for CASSFRNRGSPLHF. The full variable domain, in which reference TRBV11-2 and TRBJ1-6 provide the parts outside the CDR3, is EAGVAQSPRYKIIEKRQSVAFWCNPISGHATLYWYQQILGQGPKLLIQFQNNGVVDDSQLPKDRFSAERLKGVDSTLKIQPAKLEDSAVYLCASSFRNRGSPLHFGNGTRLTVT.

The genes are TRBV7-2 and TRBJ2-3; tentative D call: TRBD2 (5 bases). The V gene lost 1 base and the J gene lost 1 base, with 15 bases spanning the gap. Germline V gene lookup returns CDR1 SGHTA and CDR2 FQGNSA. CDR3 length: 17 amino acids. Here the CDR3 reads CASSLVPLGAGTDTQYF. CDR3 sequence (DNA): TGTGCCAGCAGCTTAGTTCCCCTCGGAGCGGGCACAGATACGCAGTATTTT.

The chain is built from TRBV11-3 and TRBJ2-1; a possible D gene is TRBD2 (6 bases). V gave up 2 bases and J gave up 2 bases, with 10 bases separating them. Germline CDR1 and CDR2: SGHNT and YENEEA. CDR3 length equals 15 residues. In DNA, the CDR3 is TGTGCCAGCAGCTTAAGGGCGGGAACCTACAATGAGCAGTTCTTC. It encodes CASSLRAGTYNEQFF.